This T cell receptor (beta chain) was retrieved from a study of cytomegalovirus exposure and HLA in healthy donors. The PCR contained 60 Vbeta and 13 Jbeta primers. The protocol was immunoSEQ multiplex PCR, while the TCRdb copy is restricted to in-frame clones and leaves out a portion. The data show 130,000 or so clones, 74% seen once. V lost 1 base, J lost 3 bases, and 15 bases lay in between. Looked up from germline, CDR1 is SGHDN and CDR2 is FVKESK. The CDR3 has 16 amino acids. The gene calls are TRBV14 and TRBJ1-1; a possible D gene is TRBD1 (5 bases). The sequencing input was PBMCs. The TCR sequence derives from a male donor in good health and CMV-seronegative. CDR3 loop: CASSQARGIWDTEAFF. CDR3 nucleotide sequence: TGTGCCAGCAGCCAAGCCCGGGGGATATGGGACACTGAAGCTTTCTTT.